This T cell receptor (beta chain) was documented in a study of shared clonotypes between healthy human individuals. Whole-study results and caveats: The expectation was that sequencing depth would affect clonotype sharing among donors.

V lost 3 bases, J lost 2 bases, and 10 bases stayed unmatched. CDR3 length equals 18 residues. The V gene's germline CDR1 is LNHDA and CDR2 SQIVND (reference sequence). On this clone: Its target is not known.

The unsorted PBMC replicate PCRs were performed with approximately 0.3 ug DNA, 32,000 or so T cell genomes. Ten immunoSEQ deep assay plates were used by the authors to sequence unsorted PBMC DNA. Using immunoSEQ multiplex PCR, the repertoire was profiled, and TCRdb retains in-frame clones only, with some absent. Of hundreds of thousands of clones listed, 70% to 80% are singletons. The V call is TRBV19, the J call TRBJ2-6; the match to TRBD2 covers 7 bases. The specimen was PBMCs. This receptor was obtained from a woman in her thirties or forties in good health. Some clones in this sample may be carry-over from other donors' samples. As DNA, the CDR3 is TGTGCCAGTAGTATGGTACATGGGGGAGGGGCTGGGGCCAACGTCCTGACTTTC. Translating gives CASSMVHGGGAGANVLTF.